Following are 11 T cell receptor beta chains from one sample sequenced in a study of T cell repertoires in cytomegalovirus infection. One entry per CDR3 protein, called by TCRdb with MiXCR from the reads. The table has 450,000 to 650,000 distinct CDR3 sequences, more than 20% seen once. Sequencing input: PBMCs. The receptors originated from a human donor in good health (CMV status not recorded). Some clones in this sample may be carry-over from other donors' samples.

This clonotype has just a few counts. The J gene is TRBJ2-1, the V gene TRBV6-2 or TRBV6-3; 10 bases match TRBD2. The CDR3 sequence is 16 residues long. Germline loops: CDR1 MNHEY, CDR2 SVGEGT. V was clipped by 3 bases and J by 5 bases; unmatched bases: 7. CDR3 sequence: CASSYYLGTSDNEQFF. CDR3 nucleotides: TGTGCCAGCAGTTATTACTTAGGGACTAGCGACAATGAGCAGTTCTTC.

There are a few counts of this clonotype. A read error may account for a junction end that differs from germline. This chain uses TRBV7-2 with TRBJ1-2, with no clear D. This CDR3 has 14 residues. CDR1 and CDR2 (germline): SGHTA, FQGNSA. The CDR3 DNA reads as TGTGCCTGCAGCCCTCCGGGTCGGCGAGGAGGCTACACCTTC. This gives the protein CACSPPGRRGGYTF.

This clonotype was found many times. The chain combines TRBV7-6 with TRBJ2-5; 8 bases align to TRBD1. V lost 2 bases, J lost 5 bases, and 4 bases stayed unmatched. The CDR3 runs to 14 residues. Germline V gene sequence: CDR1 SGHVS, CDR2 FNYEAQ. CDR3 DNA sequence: TGTGCCAGCAGCTTACGGACAGGGATGGAGACCCAGTACTTC. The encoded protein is CASSLRTGMETQYF.

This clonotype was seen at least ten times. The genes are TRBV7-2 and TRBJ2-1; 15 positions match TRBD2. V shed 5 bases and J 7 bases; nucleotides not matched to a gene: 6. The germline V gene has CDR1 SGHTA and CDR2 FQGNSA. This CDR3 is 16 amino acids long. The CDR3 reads CASSPPGLAGGNEQFF. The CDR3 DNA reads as TGTGCCAGCAGCCCCCCCGGACTAGCGGGAGGGAATGAGCAGTTCTTC.

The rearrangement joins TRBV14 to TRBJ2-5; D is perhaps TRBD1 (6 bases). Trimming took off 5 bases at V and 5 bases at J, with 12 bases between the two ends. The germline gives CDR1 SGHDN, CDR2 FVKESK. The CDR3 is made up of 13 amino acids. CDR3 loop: CASSKNQGETQYF. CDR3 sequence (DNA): TGTGCCAGCAGCAAAAACCAGGGGGAGACCCAGTACTTC.

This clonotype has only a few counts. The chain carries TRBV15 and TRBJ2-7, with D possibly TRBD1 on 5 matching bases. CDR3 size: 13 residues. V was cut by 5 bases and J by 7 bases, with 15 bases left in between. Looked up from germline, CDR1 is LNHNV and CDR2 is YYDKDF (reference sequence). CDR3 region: CATSAHTGREQYV. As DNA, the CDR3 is TGTGCCACCAGCGCTCACACAGGTCGAGAGCAGTACGTC.

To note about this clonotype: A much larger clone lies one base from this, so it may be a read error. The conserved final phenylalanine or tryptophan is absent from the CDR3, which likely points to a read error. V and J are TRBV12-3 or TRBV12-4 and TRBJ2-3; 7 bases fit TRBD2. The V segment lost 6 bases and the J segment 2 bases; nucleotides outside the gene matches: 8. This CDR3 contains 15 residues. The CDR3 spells CASRGGPGDTDTQYS. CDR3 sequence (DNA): TGTGCCAGCAGGGGAGGGCCTGGGGACACAGATACGCAGTATTCT.

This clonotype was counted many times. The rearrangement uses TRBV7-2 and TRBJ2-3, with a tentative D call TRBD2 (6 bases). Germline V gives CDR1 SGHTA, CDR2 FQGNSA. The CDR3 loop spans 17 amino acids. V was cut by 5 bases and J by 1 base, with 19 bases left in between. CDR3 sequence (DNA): TGTGCCAGCAGCCTAAGACTTCTAGCGAGGGGCACAGATACGCAGTATTTT. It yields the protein CASSLRLLARGTDTQYF.

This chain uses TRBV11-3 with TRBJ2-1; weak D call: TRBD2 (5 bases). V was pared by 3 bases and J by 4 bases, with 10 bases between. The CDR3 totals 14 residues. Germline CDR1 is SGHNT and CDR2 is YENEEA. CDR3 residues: CASSLPGMYNEQFF. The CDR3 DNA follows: TGTGCCAGCAGCTTGCCCGGGATGTACAATGAGCAGTTCTTC.

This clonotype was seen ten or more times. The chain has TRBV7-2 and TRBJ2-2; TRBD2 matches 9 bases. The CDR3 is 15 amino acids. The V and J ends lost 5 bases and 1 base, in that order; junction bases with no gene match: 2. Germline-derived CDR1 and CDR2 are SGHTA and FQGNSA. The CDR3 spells CASSPAGGNTGELFF. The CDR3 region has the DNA TGTGCCAGCAGCCCAGCGGGAGGGAACACCGGGGAGCTGTTTTTT.

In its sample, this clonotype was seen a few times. The CDR3 spells CASSQDGVNTGELFF. The CDR3 coding sequence is TGCGCCAGCAGCCAAGATGGTGTGAACACCGGGGAGCTGTTTTTT. The genes are TRBV4-1 and TRBJ2-2; D ambiguous. This CDR3 is 15 amino acids long. The ends were cut back, 0 bases at V and 1 base at J, with 6 bases in the middle. Germline V CDR1 and CDR2: MGHRA, YSYEKL.